The present entry profiles one T cell receptor (beta chain) with its context. This table comes from immunoSEQ multiplex PCR, and its TCRdb copy is limited to in-frame clones, with some not included. This table has 70,000 to 90,000 clones, roughly nine tenths appearing once. Losses at the gene ends were 6 bases for V and 1 base for J; bases not matched to a gene: 9. Germline CDR1 reads LNHDA; CDR2 reads SQIVND (reference sequence). CDR3 length equals 16 residues. The sample belongs to a study of technical replicates of blood from a handful of donors. This clonotype was obtained from a human donor in good health. V is TRBV19 and J is TRBJ2-7; the match to TRBD1 covers 10 bases. Specimen: T cells isolated from PBMCs. The CDR3 is CASSISGTGESYEQYF. In DNA form, the CDR3 reads TGTGCCAGTAGCATCTCTGGGACAGGGGAATCCTACGAGCAGTACTTC.